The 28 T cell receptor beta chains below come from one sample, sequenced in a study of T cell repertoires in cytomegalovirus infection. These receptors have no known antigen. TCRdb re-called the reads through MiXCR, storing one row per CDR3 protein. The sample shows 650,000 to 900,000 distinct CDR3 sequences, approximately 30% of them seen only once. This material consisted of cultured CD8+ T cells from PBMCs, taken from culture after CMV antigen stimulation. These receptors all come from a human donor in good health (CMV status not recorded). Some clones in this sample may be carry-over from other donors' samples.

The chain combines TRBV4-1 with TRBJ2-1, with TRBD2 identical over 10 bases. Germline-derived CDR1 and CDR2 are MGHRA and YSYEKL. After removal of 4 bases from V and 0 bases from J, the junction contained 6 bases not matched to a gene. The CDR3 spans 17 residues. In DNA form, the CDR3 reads TGCGCCAGCAGCCCTTCTAGCGGGGGAAGCTCCTACAATGAGCAGTTCTTC. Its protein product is CASSPSSGGSSYNEQFF.

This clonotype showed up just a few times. The DNA of the CDR3 is TGTGCCAGCAGCTTGGGATATACTGTCGAAGAGACCCAGTACTTC. Translated: CASSLGYTVEETQYF. The rearrangement links TRBV5-6 to TRBJ2-5; unclear D gene. Trimming stripped 0 bases from V and 3 bases from J, with 12 bases between. CDR1 and CDR2 (germline): SGHDT, YYEEEE. The CDR3 has 15 residues.

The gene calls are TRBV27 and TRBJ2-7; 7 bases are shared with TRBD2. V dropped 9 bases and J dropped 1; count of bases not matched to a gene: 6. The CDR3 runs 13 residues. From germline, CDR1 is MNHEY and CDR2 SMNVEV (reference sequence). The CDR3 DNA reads TGTGCCAGTGGTCTAGCGGATTCCTACGAGCAGTACTTC. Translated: CASGLADSYEQYF.

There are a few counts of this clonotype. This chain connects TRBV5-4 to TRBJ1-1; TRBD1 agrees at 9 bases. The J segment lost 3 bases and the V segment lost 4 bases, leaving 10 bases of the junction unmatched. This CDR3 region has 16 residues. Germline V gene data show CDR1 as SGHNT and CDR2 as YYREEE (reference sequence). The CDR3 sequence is CASSRRQGEFYTEAFF. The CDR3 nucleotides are TGTGCCAGCAGCCGACGACAGGGGGAATTCTACACTGAAGCTTTCTTT.

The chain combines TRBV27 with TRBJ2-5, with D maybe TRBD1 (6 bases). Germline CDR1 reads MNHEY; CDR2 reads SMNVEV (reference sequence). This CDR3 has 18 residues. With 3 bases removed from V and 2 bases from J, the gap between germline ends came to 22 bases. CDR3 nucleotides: TGTGCCAGCAGTTTCACTCCGGGGACAAAAGGAGGTCAAGAGACCCAGTACTTC. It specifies CASSFTPGTKGGQETQYF.

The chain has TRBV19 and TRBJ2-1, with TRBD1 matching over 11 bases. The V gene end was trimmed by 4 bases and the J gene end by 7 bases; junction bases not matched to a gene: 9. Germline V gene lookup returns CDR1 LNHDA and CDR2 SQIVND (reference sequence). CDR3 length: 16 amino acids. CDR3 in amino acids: CASSTLPGQGDNEQFF. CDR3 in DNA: TGTGCCAGTAGTACTTTACCGGGACAGGGGGATAATGAGCAGTTCTTC.

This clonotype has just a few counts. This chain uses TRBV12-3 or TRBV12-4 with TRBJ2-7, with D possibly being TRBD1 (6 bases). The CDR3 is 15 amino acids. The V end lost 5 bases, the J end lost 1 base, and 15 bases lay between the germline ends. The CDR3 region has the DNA TGTGCCAGCAGTACCGGTACAGGGAATTCCTACGAGCAGTACTTC. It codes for CASSTGTGNSYEQYF.

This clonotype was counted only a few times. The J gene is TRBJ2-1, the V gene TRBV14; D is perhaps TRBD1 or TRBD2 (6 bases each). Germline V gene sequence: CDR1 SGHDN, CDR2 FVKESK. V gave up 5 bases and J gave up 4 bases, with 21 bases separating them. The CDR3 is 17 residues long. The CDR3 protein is CASSLYPGALQYNEQFF. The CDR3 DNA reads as TGTGCCAGCAGCTTATACCCGGGGGCTCTTCAGTACAATGAGCAGTTCTTC.

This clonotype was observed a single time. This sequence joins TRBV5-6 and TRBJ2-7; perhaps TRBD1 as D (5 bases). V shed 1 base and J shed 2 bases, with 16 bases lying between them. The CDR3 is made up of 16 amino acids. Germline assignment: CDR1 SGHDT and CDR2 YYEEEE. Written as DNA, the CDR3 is TGTGCCAGCAGCTTGAGGCCAGGGCACTTCGCCTACGAGCAGTACGTC. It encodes CASSLRPGHFAYEQYV.

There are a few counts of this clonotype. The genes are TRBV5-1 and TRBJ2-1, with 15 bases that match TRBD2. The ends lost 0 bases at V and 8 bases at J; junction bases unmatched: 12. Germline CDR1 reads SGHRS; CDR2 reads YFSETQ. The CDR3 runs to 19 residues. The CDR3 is CASSLAPPGLAGGNDEQFF. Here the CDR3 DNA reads TGCGCCAGCAGCTTGGCCCCACCGGGACTAGCGGGGGGTAACGATGAGCAGTTCTTC.

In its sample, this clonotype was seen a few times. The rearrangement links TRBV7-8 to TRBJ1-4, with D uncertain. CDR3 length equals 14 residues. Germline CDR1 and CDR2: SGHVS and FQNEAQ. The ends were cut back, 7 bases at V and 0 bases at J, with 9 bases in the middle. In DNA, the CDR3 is TGTGCCAGCAACCGCTCGGCAACTAATGAAAAACTGTTTTTT. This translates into CASNRSATNEKLFF.

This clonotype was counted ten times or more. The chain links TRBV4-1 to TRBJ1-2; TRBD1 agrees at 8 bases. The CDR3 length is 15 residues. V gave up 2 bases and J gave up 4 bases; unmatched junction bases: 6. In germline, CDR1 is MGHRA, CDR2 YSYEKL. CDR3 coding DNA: TGCGCCAGCAGCCAACCCGGACAGGGTGGCTATGGCTACACCTTC. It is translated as CASSQPGQGGYGYTF.

CDR3 residues: CASSAYRDPPVAFF. The CDR3 nucleotides read TGTGCCAGCAGCGCTTACCGGGACCCTCCCGTGGCTTTCTTT. J is TRBJ1-1 and V is TRBV7-2; possible D gene TRBD1, 5 bases. The germline gives CDR1 SGHTA, CDR2 FQGNSA. The germline V and J ends were trimmed by 5 bases and 11 bases, with 21 bases remaining between them. CDR3 size: 14 residues. The entire variable domain, with the rest obtained from reference TRBV7-2 and TRBJ1-1, is as follows: GAGVSQSPSNKVTEKGKDVELRCDPISGHTALYWYRQSLGQGLEFLIYFQGNSAPDKSGLPSDRFSAERTGGSVSTLTIQRTQQEDSAVYLCASSAYRDPPVAFFGQGTRLTVV.

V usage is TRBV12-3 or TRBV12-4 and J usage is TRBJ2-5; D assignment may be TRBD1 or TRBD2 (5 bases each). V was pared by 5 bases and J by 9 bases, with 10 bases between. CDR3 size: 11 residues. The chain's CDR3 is CASSQPGPQYF. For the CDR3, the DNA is TGTGCCAGCAGTCAACCGGGACCCCAGTACTTC.

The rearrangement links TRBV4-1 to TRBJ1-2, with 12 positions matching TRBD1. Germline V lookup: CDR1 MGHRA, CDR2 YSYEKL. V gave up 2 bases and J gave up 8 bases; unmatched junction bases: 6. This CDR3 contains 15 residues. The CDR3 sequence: CASSQPGQGAQGYTF. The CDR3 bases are TGCGCCAGCAGCCAACCGGGACAGGGGGCGCAAGGCTACACCTTC.

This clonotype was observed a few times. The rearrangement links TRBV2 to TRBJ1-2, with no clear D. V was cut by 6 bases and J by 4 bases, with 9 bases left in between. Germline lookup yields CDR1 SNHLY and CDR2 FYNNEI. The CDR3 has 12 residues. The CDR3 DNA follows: TGTGCCAGCAGCGGGTCCTTCTATGGCTACACCTTC. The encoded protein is CASSGSFYGYTF.

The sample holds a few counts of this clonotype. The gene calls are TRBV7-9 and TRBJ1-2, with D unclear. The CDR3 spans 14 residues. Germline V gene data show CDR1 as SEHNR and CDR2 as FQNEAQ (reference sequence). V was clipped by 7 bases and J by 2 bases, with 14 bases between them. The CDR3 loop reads CASILPVRNYGYTF. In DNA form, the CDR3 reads TGTGCCAGCATCCTTCCCGTTCGGAACTATGGCTACACCTTC.

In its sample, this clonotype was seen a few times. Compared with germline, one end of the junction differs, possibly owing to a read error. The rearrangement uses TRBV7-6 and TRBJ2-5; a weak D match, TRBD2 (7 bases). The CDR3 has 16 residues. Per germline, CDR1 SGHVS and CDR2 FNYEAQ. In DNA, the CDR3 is TGTGCCAGCAGATTAGGGGGGGGACTTCAACAAGAGACCCAGTACTTC. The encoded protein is CASRLGGGLQQETQYF.

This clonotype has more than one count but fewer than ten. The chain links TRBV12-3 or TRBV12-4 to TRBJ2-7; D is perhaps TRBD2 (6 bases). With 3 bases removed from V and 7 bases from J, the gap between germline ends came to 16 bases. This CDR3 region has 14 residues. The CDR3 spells CASSLGPGLLEQYF. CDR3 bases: TGTGCCAGCAGTTTGGGGCCGGGACTCTTGGAGCAGTACTTC.

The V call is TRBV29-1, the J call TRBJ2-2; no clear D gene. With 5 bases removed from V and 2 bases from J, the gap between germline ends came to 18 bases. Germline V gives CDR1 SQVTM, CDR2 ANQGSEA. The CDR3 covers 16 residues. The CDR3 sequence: CSVRTNQKLNTGELFF. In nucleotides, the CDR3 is TGCAGCGTTAGAACAAATCAGAAACTTAACACCGGGGAGCTGTTTTTT.

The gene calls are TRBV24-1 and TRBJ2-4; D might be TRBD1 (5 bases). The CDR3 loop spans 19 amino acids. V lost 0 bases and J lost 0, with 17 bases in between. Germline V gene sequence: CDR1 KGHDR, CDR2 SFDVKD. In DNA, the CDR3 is TGTGCCACCAGTGATTTGTTCCCGGACAAGAGTATAGCCAAAAACATTCAGTACTTC. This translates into CATSDLFPDKSIAKNIQYF.

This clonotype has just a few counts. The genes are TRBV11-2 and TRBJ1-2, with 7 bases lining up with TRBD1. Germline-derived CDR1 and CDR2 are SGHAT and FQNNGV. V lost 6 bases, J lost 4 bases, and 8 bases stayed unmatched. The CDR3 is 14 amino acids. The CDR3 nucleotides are TGTGCCAGCAGTTGGTCGGGACAGAGCTATGGCTACACCTTC. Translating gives CASSWSGQSYGYTF. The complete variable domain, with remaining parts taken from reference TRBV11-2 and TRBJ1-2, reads EAGVAQSPRYKIIEKRQSVAFWCNPISGHATLYWYQQILGQGPKLLIQFQNNGVVDDSQLPKDRFSAERLKGVDSTLKIQPAKLEDSAVYLCASSWSGQSYGYTFGSGTRLTVV.

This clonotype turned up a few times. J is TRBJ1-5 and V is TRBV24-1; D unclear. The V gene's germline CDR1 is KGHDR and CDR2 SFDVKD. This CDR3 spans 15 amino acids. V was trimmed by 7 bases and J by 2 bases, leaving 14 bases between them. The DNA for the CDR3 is TGTGCCACCAGGCCCCGCGGTAGCGGCAATCAGCCCCAGCATTTT. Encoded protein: CATRPRGSGNQPQHF.

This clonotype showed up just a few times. The CDR3 spells CASRPRDREFWSSSYEQYV. The CDR3 DNA reads TGTGCCAGCCGCCCCCGGGACAGGGAATTTTGGTCGAGCTCCTACGAGCAGTACGTC. The chain is built from TRBV25-1 and TRBJ2-7; 9 bases fit TRBD1. Germline loops: CDR1 MGHDK, CDR2 SYGVNS. J lost 0 bases, V lost 8 bases, and 20 bases had no gene match. The CDR3 runs 19 residues.

CDR3 region: CASSEVKEAAFF. The CDR3 DNA follows: TGTGCCAGCAGCGAGGTCAAGGAGGCAGCTTTCTTT. The rearrangement uses TRBV7-9 and TRBJ1-1, with no clear D. V was clipped by 5 bases and J by 10 bases, with 14 bases between them. CDR3 length: 12 amino acids. CDR1 and CDR2 (germline): SEHNR, FQNEAQ (reference sequence). The full variable domain, rest sourced from reference TRBV7-9 and TRBJ1-1, is DTGVSQNPRHKITKRGQNVTFRCDPISEHNRLYWYRQTLGQGPEFLTYFQNEAQLEKSRLLSDRFSAERPKGSFSTLEIQRTEQGDSAMYLCASSEVKEAAFFGQGTRLTVV.

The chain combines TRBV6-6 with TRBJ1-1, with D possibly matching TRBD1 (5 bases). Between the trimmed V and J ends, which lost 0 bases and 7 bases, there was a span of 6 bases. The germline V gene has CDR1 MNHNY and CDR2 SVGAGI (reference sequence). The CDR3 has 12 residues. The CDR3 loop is CASSYSRDEAFF. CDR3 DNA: TGTGCCAGCAGTTACTCCAGGGATGAAGCTTTCTTT.

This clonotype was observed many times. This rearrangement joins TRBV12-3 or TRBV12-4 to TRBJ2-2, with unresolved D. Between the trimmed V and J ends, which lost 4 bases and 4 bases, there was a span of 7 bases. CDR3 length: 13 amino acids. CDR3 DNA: TGTGCCAGCAGTTCAGGATTCACCGGGGAGCTGTTTTTT. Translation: CASSSGFTGELFF.

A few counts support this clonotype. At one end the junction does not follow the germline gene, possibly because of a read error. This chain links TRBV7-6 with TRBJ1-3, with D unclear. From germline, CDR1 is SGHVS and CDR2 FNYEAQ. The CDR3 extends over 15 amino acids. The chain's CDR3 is CASSFASGSGNTIYF. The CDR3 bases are TGTGCTAGCAGCTTCGCTTCAGGTTCAGGAAACACCATATATTTT.